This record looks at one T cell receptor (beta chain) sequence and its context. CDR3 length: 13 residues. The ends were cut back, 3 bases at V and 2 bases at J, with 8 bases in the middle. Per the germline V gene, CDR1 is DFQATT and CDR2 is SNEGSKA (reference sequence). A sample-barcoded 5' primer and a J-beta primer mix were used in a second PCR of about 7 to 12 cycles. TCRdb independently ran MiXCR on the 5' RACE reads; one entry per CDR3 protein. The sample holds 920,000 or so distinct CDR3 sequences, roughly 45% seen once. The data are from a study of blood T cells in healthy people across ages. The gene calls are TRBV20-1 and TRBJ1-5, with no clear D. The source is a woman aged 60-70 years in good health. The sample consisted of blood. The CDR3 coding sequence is TGCAGTGCTAGTGGCCAGGGCAATCAGCCCCAGCATTTT. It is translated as CSASGQGNQPQHF.